The sequence of this TCR beta chain was determined in a study of shared clonotypes between healthy human individuals. General study results and limits: Genetic and exposure-history diversity was limited by the small donor number. Sampling used blood alone; tissue repertoires probably differ.

This clone was observed a single time. The antigen is unknown. Unsorted samples relied on tens of millions of PBMCs, which served as the source of genomic DNA. Genomic DNA from each subset was divided evenly over several immunoSEQ plates. TCRdb's table, derived via immunoSEQ multiplex PCR, lists solely in-frame clones and lacks some. The repertoire includes about 490,000 clones, approximately 82% of them detected once, and around 12% sits in the top ten. The TCR originated in a middle-aged woman in good health. Some clones in this sample may be carry-over from other donors' samples. The sample comprised PBMCs.

CDR3 coding DNA: TGTGCCAGCAGCTTATCCGACTCCTACAATGAGCAGTTCTTC. Translating gives CASSLSDSYNEQFF. The V gene is TRBV5-4, the J gene TRBJ2-1; no firm D call. V was pared by 2 bases and J by 0 bases, with 6 bases between. Germline CDR1 SGHNT, CDR2 YYREEE (reference sequence). The CDR3 spans 14 residues. Full variable domain (remainder filled in from reference TRBV5-4 and TRBJ2-1): ETGVTQSPTHLIKTRGQQVTLRCSSQSGHNTVSWYQQALGQGPQFIFQYYREEENGRGNFPPRFSGLQFPNYSSELNVNALELDDSALYLCASSLSDSYNEQFFGPGTRLTVL.